A single T cell receptor beta chain is shown here with its context. Its target is unknown. Documented time point: late sampling 161 to 241 days after vaccination in a few convalescent patients. This sample's treatment: roughly 10-day PBMC culture with coronavirus spike peptide pools or control peptides (ViraFEST assay). This sample is drawn from a study of vaccination and CD4 T cells after COVID-19. CD4+ T cells that had been cultured provided DNA sequenced with the Oncomine TCR Beta short-read assay. Each CDR3 protein gets one entry after TCRdb re-called the PCR reads with MiXCR. Of about 25,000 distinct CDR3 sequences detected, about 40% appear once; the ten largest clones hold roughly 4%. With 10 bases clipped from V and 4 bases from J, the junction kept 11 bases outside the gene matches. Germline loops: CDR1 LNHDA, CDR2 SQIVND (reference sequence). This CDR3 is 15 amino acids long.

The TCR was taken from a human donor who had recovered from COVID-19. The sample here was CD4+ T cells from blood, cultured in vitro, taken about 7 months after SARS-CoV-2 vaccination. The rearrangement joins TRBV19 to TRBJ2-1; 9 bases fit TRBD1. For the CDR3, the DNA is TGTGCCACCAGGGCCGGGACAGGGCTTTACAATGAGCAGTTCTTC. Protein: CATRAGTGLYNEQFF.